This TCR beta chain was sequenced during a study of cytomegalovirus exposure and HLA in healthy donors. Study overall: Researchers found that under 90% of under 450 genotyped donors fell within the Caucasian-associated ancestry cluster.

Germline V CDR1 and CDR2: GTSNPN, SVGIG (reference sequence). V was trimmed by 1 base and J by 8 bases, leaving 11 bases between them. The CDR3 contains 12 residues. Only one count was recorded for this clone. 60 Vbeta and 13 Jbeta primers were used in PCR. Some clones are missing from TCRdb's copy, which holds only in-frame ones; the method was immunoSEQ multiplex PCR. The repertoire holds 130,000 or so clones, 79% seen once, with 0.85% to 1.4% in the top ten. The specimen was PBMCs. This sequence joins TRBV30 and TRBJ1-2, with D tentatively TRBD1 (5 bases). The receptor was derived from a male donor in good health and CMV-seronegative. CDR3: CAWSEQGGGYTF. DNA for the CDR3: TGTGCCTGGAGTGAGCAGGGCGGAGGCTACACCTTC.